A single sample is the source of the 30 T cell receptor beta chains below, sequenced in a study of cytomegalovirus exposure and HLA in healthy donors. The protocol was immunoSEQ multiplex PCR, while the TCRdb copy is restricted to in-frame clones and leaves out a portion. The repertoire includes 120,000 or so clones, 70% to 90% of them detected once, and approximately 2.1% sits in the top ten. Sequencing input: PBMCs. The receptors were sampled from a woman between 18 and 29 years old in good health and CMV-seronegative.

The CDR3 is CASSRGAGEDTQYF. CDR3 sequence (DNA): TGTGCCAGCAGCCGGGGGGCGGGAGAAGATACGCAGTATTTT. The chain carries TRBV6-4 and TRBJ2-3; weak D call: TRBD2 (7 bases). The CDR3 extends over 14 amino acids. V dropped 6 bases and J dropped 5 bases, with 15 bases sitting between them. CDR1 and CDR2 from the germline V gene are MRHNA and SNTAGT.

The gene calls are TRBV9 and TRBJ2-5, with D maybe TRBD1 (6 bases). Trimming removed 4 bases from V and 1 base from J, with 11 bases in between. The germline V gene has CDR1 SGDLS and CDR2 YYNGEE. The CDR3 covers 14 residues. This CDR3 reads CASSPGQIQETQYF. The CDR3 DNA reads TGTGCCAGCAGCCCCGGACAGATCCAAGAGACCCAGTACTTC.

The chain combines TRBV10-3 with TRBJ2-7; possibly TRBD2 for D (5 bases). The length of the CDR3 is 14 residues. V was pared by 2 bases and J by 0 bases, with 8 bases between. Germline CDR1 reads ENHRY; CDR2 reads SYGVKD. The CDR3 loop is CAISEGGSSYEQYF. The CDR3 DNA sequence: TGTGCCATCAGTGAGGGAGGAAGCTCCTACGAGCAGTACTTC.

The chain couples TRBV6-1 to TRBJ2-7; 9 nucleotides match TRBD2. Germline V CDR1 and CDR2: MNHNS, SASEGT. The CDR3 totals 15 residues. V lost 6 bases to trimming and J lost 1 base; unmatched junction nucleotides: 7. CDR3 sequence: CASRESGRRSYEQYF. CDR3 coding DNA: TGTGCCAGCAGAGAAAGCGGGAGGAGGTCCTACGAGCAGTACTTC.

This rearrangement joins TRBV19 to TRBJ2-7; TRBD1 agrees at 9 bases. V was clipped by 5 bases and J by 4 bases; unmatched bases: 18. CDR1 and CDR2 from the germline V gene are LNHDA and SQIVND (reference sequence). The CDR3 spans 18 residues. CDR3 amino acids: CASSPIPGQGTSLYEQYF. The CDR3 region has the DNA TGTGCCAGTAGTCCCATCCCGGGACAGGGTACCTCCCTTTACGAGCAGTACTTC.

The V and J genes are TRBV27 and TRBJ2-5; 7 nucleotides match TRBD2. The CDR3 runs 16 residues. V was clipped by 9 bases and J by 1 base; unmatched bases: 14. The germline CDR1 and CDR2 sequences are MNHEY and SMNVEV (reference sequence). CDR3 DNA sequence: TGTGCCAGTCGCCCAGGGAGGGCCCCATTCCAAGAGACCCAGTACTTC. It is translated as CASRPGRAPFQETQYF.

The genes are TRBV28 and TRBJ2-7; TRBD2 matches at 13 bases. Germline lookup yields CDR1 MDHEN and CDR2 SYDVKM. V dropped 8 bases and J dropped 2; count of bases not matched to a gene: 6. The CDR3 runs 15 residues. The CDR3 sequence: CASPWGLAGTYEQYF. CDR3 DNA sequence: TGTGCCAGCCCTTGGGGACTAGCGGGAACCTACGAGCAGTACTTC.

The chain employs TRBV14 and TRBJ2-3, with 9 nucleotides matching TRBD1. The J segment lost 6 bases and the V segment lost 4 bases, leaving 8 bases of the junction unmatched. Germline CDR1 is SGHDN and CDR2 is FVKESK. This CDR3 has 15 amino acids. CDR3 amino acids: CASSRSGTGLDTQYF. The CDR3 nucleotides read TGTGCCAGCAGCCGATCCGGGACAGGGCTGGATACGCAGTATTTT.

This chain connects TRBV27 to TRBJ2-6; 8 positions match TRBD1. Trimming removed 3 bases from V and 0 bases from J; junction bases left unmatched: 7. The CDR3 consists of 18 residues. From germline, CDR1 is MNHEY and CDR2 SMNVEV (reference sequence). CDR3 protein: CASSLTGAQFSGANVLTF. In DNA, the CDR3 is TGTGCCAGCAGTTTGACAGGGGCCCAGTTCTCTGGGGCCAACGTCCTGACTTTC.

The V and J genes are TRBV10-1 and TRBJ2-7; 7 nucleotides line up with TRBD1. V shed 4 bases and J 5 bases; nucleotides not matched to a gene: 8. The CDR3 covers 14 residues. Looked up from germline, CDR1 is WNHNN and CDR2 is SYGVQD (reference sequence). In DNA, the CDR3 is TGCGCCAGCAGTGGGCAGGGGGATTTTGACGAGCAGTACTTC. Translation gives CASSGQGDFDEQYF.

The V call is TRBV28, the J call TRBJ2-7, with D tentatively TRBD2 (5 bases). CDR1 and CDR2 from the germline V gene are MDHEN and SYDVKM. The CDR3 contains 16 residues. The V end lost 6 bases, the J end lost 0 bases, and 18 bases lay between the germline ends. CDR3 region: CASSSPGVGSSYEQYF. The CDR3 coding sequence is TGTGCCAGCAGCTCCCCCGGAGTGGGGAGCTCCTACGAGCAGTACTTC.

The V and J genes are TRBV7-8 and TRBJ1-2, with D possibly being TRBD1 (6 bases). Trimming took off 1 base at V and 4 bases at J, with 19 bases between the two ends. This CDR3 is 17 amino acids long. Looked up from germline, CDR1 is SGHVS and CDR2 is FQNEAQ. CDR3 bases: TGTGCCAGCAGCTTAGTTAGATCACCGACAGGCGTCTATGGCTACACCTTC. Protein sequence: CASSLVRSPTGVYGYTF.

The chain recombines TRBV13 with TRBJ1-4, with TRBD1 matching 12 bases. V lost 5 bases and J lost 3; bases outside the gene matches: 4. Germline-derived CDR1 and CDR2 are PRHDT and FYEKMQ (reference sequence). CDR3 length equals 16 residues. The CDR3 sequence is CASSRDRGLANEKLFF. CDR3 sequence (DNA): TGTGCCAGCAGCCGGGACAGGGGGCTAGCTAATGAAAAACTGTTTTTT.

This chain uses TRBV9 with TRBJ2-5; 7 nucleotides line up with TRBD2. Germline V gives CDR1 SGDLS, CDR2 YYNGEE. Trimming at V came to 4 bases and at J to 4 bases, leaving 13 bases not matched to a gene. This CDR3 contains 16 residues. In DNA, the CDR3 is TGTGCCAGCAGCCCCACAACGCGGGAGTGGGGAGAGACCCAGTACTTC. Translating it yields CASSPTTREWGETQYF.

The genes are TRBV6-4 and TRBJ1-2, with 8 bases identical to TRBD1. Germline CDR1 is MRHNA and CDR2 is SNTAGT. Germline trimming cut 0 bases from V and 6 bases from J; bases unmatched to any gene: 3. CDR3 length equals 14 residues. The CDR3 spells CASSDSTGVDGYTF. Written as DNA, the CDR3 is TGTGCCAGCAGTGACTCGACAGGGGTGGATGGCTACACCTTC.

This clone has a handful of counts. The V call is TRBV28, the J call TRBJ1-2; TRBD1 matches at 10 bases. Germline V gene lookup returns CDR1 MDHEN and CDR2 SYDVKM. Germline trimming cut 6 bases from V and 7 bases from J; bases unmatched to any gene: 5. The CDR3 is made up of 13 amino acids. CDR3: CASSRQGAAGYTF. DNA for the CDR3: TGTGCCAGCAGCCGACAGGGGGCTGCTGGCTACACCTTC.

The rearrangement links TRBV18 to TRBJ1-2, with a possible D match to TRBD1 (6 bases). CDR1 is KGHSH, CDR2 LQKENI, per germline. The CDR3 has 14 residues. With 3 bases removed from V and 6 bases from J, the gap between germline ends came to 14 bases. The DNA for the CDR3 is TGTGCCAGCTCACCGGCGCAGGGGATCAATGGCTACACCTTC. Protein: CASSPAQGINGYTF.

This chain links TRBV11-3 with TRBJ2-7, with D perhaps matching TRBD1 (6 bases). Trimming took off 5 bases at V and 7 bases at J, with 15 bases between the two ends. CDR3 length: 13 amino acids. Germline V gene sequence: CDR1 SGHNT, CDR2 YENEEA. CDR3 nucleotide sequence: TGTGCCAGCAGCGCCGAGCTTAGGGGGGAGCAGTACTTC. As protein: CASSAELRGEQYF. Drawing the rest from reference TRBV11-3 and TRBJ2-7, the complete variable domain is EAGVVQSPRYKIIEKKQPVAFWCNPISGHNTLYWYLQNLGQGPELLIRYENEEAVDDSQLPKDRFSAERLKGVDSTLKIQPAELGDSAVYLCASSAELRGEQYFGPGTRLTVT.

This chain connects TRBV2 to TRBJ2-1; 8 nucleotides line up with TRBD2. The V gene end was trimmed by 5 bases and the J gene end by 4 bases; junction bases not matched to a gene: 10. CDR1 SNHLY and CDR2 FYNNEI come from the germline V gene. The CDR3 is 16 amino acids. CDR3 DNA sequence: TGTGCCAGCAGTACCAAGGTCGGGGGGGGATACAATGAGCAGTTCTTC. Its protein is CASSTKVGGGYNEQFF.

The chain combines TRBV2 with TRBJ1-4, with 8 bases identical to TRBD1. V was clipped by 4 bases and J by 3 bases; unmatched bases: 4. The CDR3 totals 15 residues. CDR1 is SNHLY, CDR2 FYNNEI, per germline. The CDR3 region is CASSGTGTANEKLFF. The CDR3 nucleotides read TGTGCCAGCAGTGGGACAGGGACTGCTAATGAAAAACTGTTTTTT. Complete variable domain (other parts from reference TRBV2 and TRBJ1-4): EPEVTQTPSHQVTQMGQEVILRCVPISNHLYFYWYRQILGQKVEFLVSFYNNEISEKSEIFDDQFSVERPDGSNFTLKIRSTKLEDSAMYFCASSGTGTANEKLFFGSGTQLSVL.

The chain couples TRBV19 to TRBJ1-1; maybe TRBD1 (5 bases). Germline-derived CDR1 and CDR2 are LNHDA and SQIVND (reference sequence). The CDR3 is made up of 15 amino acids. Trimming removed 0 bases from V and 5 bases from J, with 13 bases in between. CDR3 coding DNA: TGTGCCAGTAGTATAGATCTACGGGGGAAAACTGAAGCTTTCTTT. Its translation is CASSIDLRGKTEAFF.

J is TRBJ1-2 and V is TRBV5-8, with a weak D call TRBD1 (6 bases). Per the germline V gene, CDR1 is SGHTS and CDR2 is YDEGEE. This CDR3 region has 15 residues. V was clipped by 3 bases and J by 4 bases, with 16 bases between them. The CDR3 region is CASSSRGALFYGYTF. The CDR3 bases are TGTGCCAGCAGCTCCCGGGGGGCCCTATTCTATGGCTACACCTTC.

This clone appeared a few times. This chain links TRBV29-1 with TRBJ2-2, with 10 bases that match TRBD2. There are 13 residues in the CDR3. The ends lost 5 bases at V and 7 bases at J; junction bases unmatched: 4. CDR1 and CDR2 from the germline V gene are SQVTM and ANQGSEA. The CDR3 spells CSVSGGAYGELFF. The CDR3 coding sequence is TGCAGCGTTAGCGGGGGGGCCTACGGGGAGCTGTTTTTT.

This rearrangement joins TRBV6-1 to TRBJ2-1, with 7 bases matching TRBD2. Germline-derived CDR1 and CDR2 are MNHNS and SASEGT. Trimming cost V 7 bases and J 5 bases; bases outside gene matches: 5. This CDR3 contains 13 residues. The CDR3 protein is CASTGGPNNEQFF. DNA for the CDR3: TGTGCCAGCACGGGGGGACCCAACAATGAGCAGTTCTTC.

V is TRBV5-1 and J is TRBJ2-7; D possibly corresponds to TRBD2 (5 bases). Germline CDR1 and CDR2: SGHRS and YFSETQ. V was cut by 4 bases and J by 2 bases, with 10 bases left in between. This CDR3 contains 13 residues. CDR3 sequence: CASSEGITYEQYF. The CDR3 bases are TGCGCCAGCAGCGAGGGAATTACCTACGAGCAGTACTTC.

V gene TRBV4-2 combines with J gene TRBJ2-7, with 9 bases aligning to TRBD2. The V gene end was trimmed by 0 bases and the J gene end by 1 base; junction bases not matched to a gene: 10. The CDR3 covers 18 residues. The germline CDR1 and CDR2 sequences are LGHNA and YNFKEQ. CDR3 in amino acids: CASSQDLAGNKPSYEQYF. The CDR3 nucleotides are TGTGCCAGCAGCCAAGACCTAGCGGGAAACAAGCCTTCCTACGAGCAGTACTTC.

This chain joins TRBV10-1 and TRBJ2-5, with TRBD2 matching over 14 bases. The CDR3 length is 16 residues. Germline CDR1 WNHNN, CDR2 SYGVQD (reference sequence). The V gene end was trimmed by 6 bases and the J gene end by 4 bases; junction bases not matched to a gene: 7. DNA for the CDR3: TGCGCCAGCAGGACCGGGACTAGCGGGAGCCCAGAGACCCAGTACTTC. Translating gives CASRTGTSGSPETQYF.

The chain recombines TRBV28 with TRBJ2-2, with D perhaps TRBD2 (5 bases). The germline CDR1 and CDR2 sequences are MDHEN and SYDVKM. Trimming removed 2 bases from V and 5 bases from J, with 9 bases in between. CDR3 length: 14 residues. CDR3 region: CASSLLARTGELFF. The CDR3 coding sequence is TGTGCCAGCAGTTTACTAGCCCGGACCGGGGAGCTGTTTTTT.

The J gene is TRBJ2-5, the V gene TRBV25-1; a weak D match, TRBD1 (7 bases). Trimming left V 4 bases short and J 4 bases short, with 19 bases between. This CDR3 has 16 amino acids. Germline assignment: CDR1 MGHDK and CDR2 SYGVNS. This chain's CDR3 is CASSAPPGQGGETQYF. The CDR3 nucleotides read TGTGCCAGCAGTGCCCCACCAGGCCAGGGGGGAGAGACCCAGTACTTC.

The V gene is TRBV28, the J gene TRBJ2-5; TRBD2 is a possible D gene (6 bases). The V end lost 2 bases, the J end lost 2 bases, and 33 bases lay between the germline ends. The germline gives CDR1 MDHEN, CDR2 SYDVKM. The CDR3 is made up of 22 amino acids. The CDR3 DNA reads as TGTGCCAGCAGTTTACGACTAGAGTTCCTGAAAACCCCGGCTAGCGCGCAAGAGACCCAGTACTTC. This encodes CASSLRLEFLKTPASAQETQYF.